The 9 T cell receptor beta chains listed next were all sequenced from one sample in a study of shared clonotypes between healthy human individuals. Sequenced by immunoSEQ multiplex PCR; TCRdb stores in-frame clones only, minus some. The sample includes some 1 million clones, about three quarters of them seen just once. The source material was memory CD4+ T cells sorted from blood. Subset specified: CD45RA-negative fraction. These receptors all stem from a man younger than 30 in good health.

The genes are TRBV5-4 and TRBJ1-2; D remains unclear. Germline CDR1 is SGHNT and CDR2 is YYREEE (reference sequence). Trimming pared 2 bases from V and 7 bases from J, leaving 12 bases between. This CDR3 contains 13 residues. The CDR3 reads CASSFYMAGGYTF. The DNA of the CDR3 is TGTGCCAGCAGCTTTTACATGGCTGGTGGCTACACCTTC.

The chain has TRBV27 and TRBJ2-6; D may correspond to TRBD1 or TRBD2 (5 bases each). This CDR3 region has 17 residues. The V gene lost 3 bases and the J gene lost 0 bases, with 12 bases spanning the gap. Germline CDR1 reads MNHEY; CDR2 reads SMNVEV (reference sequence). The DNA for the CDR3 is TGTGCCAGCAGTTTGTGGGGGACCAGCTCTGGGGCCAACGTCCTGACTTTC. The encoded protein is CASSLWGTSSGANVLTF.

The count of this clone is one. The junction and the germline gene differ at one end; a read error may be behind it. This rearrangement joins TRBV7-2 to TRBJ2-7, with 8 bases matching TRBD2. This CDR3 has 14 residues. The V gene's germline CDR1 is SGHTA and CDR2 FQGNSA. The CDR3 bases are TGTGCCAGCAGCGTAGCGGGATGGGGCTACGAGCAGTACTTC. Its protein product is CASSVAGWGYEQYF.

The chain links TRBV2 to TRBJ2-2; D assignment may be TRBD1 or TRBD2 (5 bases each). The CDR3 is 14 residues long. Germline V gene data show CDR1 as SNHLY and CDR2 as FYNNEI. V was cut by 8 bases and J by 6 bases, with 16 bases left in between. The CDR3 DNA follows: TGTGCCAGCCGCCGGGACCTTACGGCCGGGGAGCTGTTTTTT. Protein product: CASRRDLTAGELFF.

The chain is built from TRBV27 and TRBJ1-2; TRBD1 matches 8 bases. The CDR3 extends over 13 amino acids. CDR1 is MNHEY, CDR2 SMNVEV, per germline (reference sequence). Trimming took 5 bases from V and 12 from J; bases not matched to a gene: 11. The CDR3 loop reads CASSRGTGDPNTF. DNA for the CDR3: TGTGCCAGCAGTCGGGGGACAGGTGACCCCAACACCTTC.

The chain links TRBV10-3 to TRBJ2-3, with 8 bases aligning to TRBD2. In germline, CDR1 is ENHRY, CDR2 SYGVKD. After removal of 7 bases from V and 3 bases from J, the junction contained 9 bases not matched to a gene. The CDR3 length is 15 residues. The CDR3, as DNA: TGTGCCATCACCGTAAGCGGGAGTAGGACAGATACGCAGTATTTT. This encodes CAITVSGSRTDTQYF.

V is TRBV28 and J is TRBJ1-3; weak D call: TRBD1 (6 bases). V lost 5 bases and J lost 0, with 14 bases in between. Germline V gene data show CDR1 as MDHEN and CDR2 as SYDVKM. The CDR3 has 16 residues. The CDR3 loop is CASSARGRDSGNTIYF. The DNA for the CDR3 is TGTGCCAGCAGTGCCAGGGGACGGGACTCTGGAAACACCATATATTTT.

This clone was counted once. The chain joins TRBV19 to TRBJ2-7; 14 bases match TRBD2. The CDR3 runs 17 residues. J was trimmed by 0 bases and V by 4 bases; bases with no gene match: 5. Germline V gene sequence: CDR1 LNHDA, CDR2 SQIVND (reference sequence). CDR3 loop: CASSRAGTSGSSYEQYF. CDR3 nucleotides: TGTGCCAGTAGTAGGGCCGGGACTAGCGGGAGCTCCTACGAGCAGTACTTC.

As regards this clone: Other DNA sequences in the sample encode the same CDR3. The V call is TRBV2, the J call TRBJ2-2; the D gene is possibly TRBD2 (7 bases). The length of the CDR3 is 15 residues. Germline assignment: CDR1 SNHLY and CDR2 FYNNEI. Trimming took off 0 bases at V and 5 bases at J, with 10 bases between the two ends. The CDR3 region has the DNA TGTGCCAGCAGTGAAGCGGGAGGGGGAACCGGGGAGCTGTTTTTT. Translating it yields CASSEAGGGTGELFF.